One and the same sample provided the 27 T cell receptor beta chains below, sequenced in a study of OX40 agonist ivuxolimab in advanced cancers. The table came from immunoSEQ multiplex PCR; TCRdb's copy has only in-frame clones and leaves some out. Of about 64,000 clones listed, under 90% were seen once; the top ten hold 2% to 2.5%. The sample consisted of CD4+ or CD8+ T cells sorted from blood, taken in a trial of the OX40 agonist ivuxolimab. The receptors stem from an adult with an advanced solid tumor such as melanoma, head and neck, liver or kidney cancer.

This clone was seen just once. V usage is TRBV27 and J usage is TRBJ2-7; 11 bases fit TRBD2. Trimming cost V 2 bases and J 4 bases; bases outside gene matches: 4. Per germline, CDR1 MNHEY and CDR2 SMNVEV (reference sequence). This CDR3 region has 15 residues. The CDR3 protein is CASSLTLAGVYEQYF. The CDR3, as DNA: TGTGCCAGCAGTTTAACACTAGCGGGAGTATACGAGCAGTACTTC.

The chain is built from TRBV28 and TRBJ2-1; TRBD2 aligns across 7 bases. Germline CDR1 and CDR2: MDHEN and SYDVKM. The V segment lost 7 bases and the J segment 4 bases; nucleotides outside the gene matches: 13. The CDR3 has 16 residues. Written as DNA, the CDR3 is TGTGCCAGCACCACCCCCACTCCCGGGAGGTACAATGAGCAGTTCTTC. This translates into CASTTPTPGRYNEQFF.

The table lists this clone with a few counts. The gene calls are TRBV7-2 and TRBJ1-2; a weak D match, TRBD1 (6 bases). The germline V gene encodes CDR1 SGHTA and CDR2 FQGNSA. Trimming cost V 5 bases and J 2 bases, with 18 bases left between them. This CDR3 is 16 amino acids long. CDR3 DNA sequence: TGTGCCAGCAGCCGAGGGGGGTCCAGTACCAACTATGGCTACACCTTC. Translating it yields CASSRGGSSTNYGYTF.

The V call is TRBV6-1, the J call TRBJ2-4, with D perhaps being TRBD1 or TRBD2 (5 bases each). The ends were cut back, 7 bases at V and 5 bases at J, with 9 bases in the middle. Germline loops: CDR1 MNHNS, CDR2 SASEGT. This CDR3 contains 12 residues. CDR3 nucleotides: TGTGCCAGCACCTTGGGGGAAAACATTCAGTACTTC. It encodes CASTLGENIQYF.

The gene calls are TRBV19 and TRBJ1-4; tentatively, D is TRBD1 (5 bases). Looked up from germline, CDR1 is LNHDA and CDR2 is SQIVND (reference sequence). V shed 11 bases and J shed 0 bases, with 13 bases lying between them. The CDR3 is made up of 14 amino acids. The CDR3 nucleotides are TGTGCCTCCGGGGGGGGAGCAACTAATGAAAAACTGTTTTTT. It specifies CASGGGATNEKLFF. Using reference TRBV19 and TRBJ1-4 for the parts outside the CDR3, the full variable domain is DGGITQSPKYLFRKEGQNVTLSCEQNLNHDAMYWYRQDPGQGLRLIYYSQIVNDFQKGDIAEGYSVSREKKESFPLTVTSAQKNPTAFYLCASGGGATNEKLFFGSGTQLSVL.

This rearrangement joins TRBV18 to TRBJ1-3, with D uncertain. The ends were cut back, 7 bases at V and 0 bases at J, with 13 bases in the middle. Looked up from germline, CDR1 is KGHSH and CDR2 is LQKENI. The CDR3 has 15 residues. The CDR3 coding sequence is TGTGCCAGCTGCTCGGAGAGGACCTCTGGAAACACCATATATTTT. Its protein is CASCSERTSGNTIYF.

The chain has TRBV27 and TRBJ2-2; the match to TRBD2 covers 10 bases. Germline V gives CDR1 MNHEY, CDR2 SMNVEV (reference sequence). The J segment lost 4 bases and the V segment lost 5 bases, leaving 7 bases of the junction unmatched. This CDR3 comprises 16 residues. The CDR3 loop is CASSLLAGWGTGELFF. CDR3 in DNA: TGTGCCAGCAGTCTACTAGCGGGGTGGGGCACCGGGGAGCTGTTTTTT.

In its sample, this clone was seen a few times. V and J are TRBV6-5 and TRBJ2-7, with D possibly matching TRBD2 (5 bases). The germline V gene encodes CDR1 MNHEY and CDR2 SVGAGI. The V and J ends lost 10 bases and 2 bases respectively, with 15 bases between them. This CDR3 contains 13 residues. The CDR3 bases are TGTGCCACGGGGAACGGACTCACCTACGAGCAGTACTTC. Protein sequence: CATGNGLTYEQYF.

This clone has only a few counts. The chain carries TRBV11-3 and TRBJ2-1, with 11 nucleotides matching TRBD2. This CDR3 comprises 14 residues. Germline CDR1 and CDR2: SGHNT and YENEEA. The ends lost 0 bases at V and 9 bases at J; junction bases unmatched: 1. CDR3 bases: TGTGCCAGCAGCTTAGATAGCGGGAGGGGTGAGCAGTTCTTC. Amino acid sequence: CASSLDSGRGEQFF.

The chain joins TRBV7-9 to TRBJ2-5; no clear D. Trimming removed 5 bases from V and 4 bases from J, with 5 bases in between. CDR1 and CDR2 (germline): SEHNR, FQNEAQ (reference sequence). This CDR3 is 11 amino acids long. The CDR3 DNA reads as TGTGCCAGCAGCGATTCAGAGACCCAGTACTTC. The encoded protein is CASSDSETQYF.

The gene calls are TRBV29-1 and TRBJ2-7, with no clear D. Germline values: CDR1 SQVTM, CDR2 ANQGSEA. Between the trimmed V and J ends, which lost 3 bases and 5 bases, there was a span of 8 bases. CDR3 length: 11 residues. As DNA, the CDR3 is TGCAGCGTTGAGGGTACTAACGAGCAGTACTTC. It translates to CSVEGTNEQYF.

This chain links TRBV11-2 with TRBJ2-5; D is unresolved. The end of the DNA aligns better with TRBJ2-7, so the J call may be wrong. This CDR3 spans 14 amino acids. The V gene's germline CDR1 is SGHAT and CDR2 FQNNGV. This CDR3 reads CASSLSDMFYEQYF. In DNA form, the CDR3 reads TGTGCCAGCAGCCTATCTGACATGTTCTACGAGCAGTACTTC.

The genes are TRBV19 and TRBJ1-2; no definite D call. Between the trimmed V and J ends, which lost 6 bases and 5 bases, there was a span of 13 bases. CDR1 and CDR2 (germline): LNHDA, SQIVND (reference sequence). The CDR3 length is 13 residues. The CDR3 is CASSHPVGYGYTF. The CDR3 DNA reads as TGTGCCAGTAGCCACCCCGTGGGGTATGGCTACACCTTC.

V usage is TRBV7-9 and J usage is TRBJ1-1; D gene ambiguous. The CDR3 has 13 amino acids. Germline values: CDR1 SEHNR, CDR2 FQNEAQ (reference sequence). V was clipped by 8 bases and J by 4 bases, with 14 bases between them. For the CDR3, the DNA is TGTGCCAGCCTAAAGTCTGGGTTCACTGAAGCTTTCTTT. Its translation is CASLKSGFTEAFF.

The chain's CDR3 is CAWSRDIGNTEAFF. CDR3 in DNA: TGTGCCTGGAGCCGGGACATAGGGAACACTGAAGCTTTCTTT. The J gene is TRBJ1-1, the V gene TRBV30; perhaps TRBD1 as D (6 bases). The CDR3 has 14 amino acids. CDR1 is GTSNPN and CDR2 is SVGIG in the germline V gene (reference sequence). Trimming removed 3 bases at V and 1 base at J, with 12 bases between.

The chain joins TRBV15 to TRBJ2-4; 7 nucleotides line up with TRBD1. Germline trimming cut 5 bases from V and 9 bases from J; bases unmatched to any gene: 10. Germline V gene data show CDR1 as LNHNV and CDR2 as YYDKDF (reference sequence). The CDR3 is 14 amino acids. The CDR3 DNA sequence: TGTGCCACCAGCCAAACCACAGGGGTCAGCATTCAGTACTTC. Translated, it gives CATSQTTGVSIQYF.

The chain links TRBV10-2 to TRBJ1-1, with TRBD1 as a possible D gene (5 bases). The germline gives CDR1 WSHSY, CDR2 SAAADI. Trimming pared 7 bases from V and 1 base from J, leaving 13 bases between. The CDR3 has 14 residues. The DNA for the CDR3 is TGCGCCAGCATGGGGGTCATCTGGAACACTGAAGCTTTCTTT. Translating it yields CASMGVIWNTEAFF.

This clone was detected only once. The rearrangement uses TRBV21-1 and TRBJ2-3; the DNA was not used to check the table's D call, TRBD2. TRBV21-1 is classified as a pseudogene. The CDR3 totals 17 residues. CDR3 nucleotide sequence: TGTGCCAGCAGCAAAGGCCAGGGAGCGGGAGAGCCAGATACGCAGTATTTT. This codes for CASSKGQGAGEPDTQYF.

This clone appeared a single time. At the DNA level, this CDR3 is encoded by other sequences in the same sample as well. This chain connects TRBV11-2 to TRBJ2-5; the D call may be TRBD1 or TRBD2 (6 bases each). The germline V and J ends were trimmed by 2 bases and 5 bases, with 9 bases remaining between them. Germline CDR1 is SGHAT and CDR2 is FQNNGV. The CDR3 is made up of 13 amino acids. The CDR3 DNA reads TGTGCCAGCAGCTTACGGGGGCCGGAGACCCAGTACTTC. This sequence encodes CASSLRGPETQYF.

This clone was seen more than once but under ten times. This chain uses TRBV4-1 with TRBJ2-1; perhaps D is TRBD1 or TRBD2 (5 bases each). CDR1 is MGHRA, CDR2 YSYEKL, per germline. The CDR3 spans 14 residues. V was shortened by 5 bases and J by 7 bases, with 15 bases between the two germline ends. CDR3 in DNA: TGCGCCAGCAGCTACCGGGACCCAGGTAATGAGCAGTTCTTC. Its translation is CASSYRDPGNEQFF.

The V gene is TRBV6-5, the J gene TRBJ2-3; D is unclear. This CDR3 has 11 amino acids. CDR1 is MNHEY and CDR2 is SVGAGI in the germline V gene. Trimming shortened V by 7 bases and J by 6 bases, and 8 bases separated the two germline ends. In DNA, the CDR3 is TGTGCCAGCACCCTCCGGGATACGCAGTATTTT. It translates to CASTLRDTQYF.

The rearrangement links TRBV27 to TRBJ1-3, with D perhaps TRBD1 (6 bases). The CDR3 extends over 16 amino acids. The germline V gene encodes CDR1 MNHEY and CDR2 SMNVEV (reference sequence). V lost 5 bases and J 0 bases, leaving 14 bases between the germline ends. For the CDR3, the DNA is TGTGCCAGCAGTCAAGTCGGGGGCCTCTCTGGAAACACCATATATTTT. Amino acid sequence: CASSQVGGLSGNTIYF.

The chain combines TRBV5-1 with TRBJ2-5; TRBD2 matches at 11 bases. V dropped 5 bases and J dropped 5; count of bases not matched to a gene: 8. Germline lookup yields CDR1 SGHRS and CDR2 YFSETQ. The CDR3 sequence is 15 residues long. The CDR3 nucleotides read TGCGCCAGCAGGGTGGCTAGCGGGGGGCAGGAGACCCAGTACTTC. It translates to CASRVASGGQETQYF.

The chain recombines TRBV4-2 with TRBJ1-2; D unresolved. The CDR3 covers 15 residues. The V and J ends lost 0 bases and 0 bases respectively, with 8 bases between them. Germline V gene sequence: CDR1 LGHNA, CDR2 YNFKEQ. The CDR3 sequence: CASSQDGDPNYGYTF. The CDR3 bases are TGTGCCAGCAGCCAAGATGGCGATCCTAACTATGGCTACACCTTC.

This chain links TRBV7-9 with TRBJ2-7, with D tentatively TRBD1 (6 bases). Germline V gene sequence: CDR1 SEHNR, CDR2 FQNEAQ (reference sequence). The ends were cut back, 5 bases at V and 5 bases at J, with 13 bases in the middle. This CDR3 contains 13 residues. In DNA form, the CDR3 reads TGTGCCAGCAGCGATACAGGGAACCACGAGCAGTACTTC. It specifies CASSDTGNHEQYF. Drawing the rest from reference TRBV7-9 and TRBJ2-7, the complete variable domain is DTGVSQNPRHKITKRGQNVTFRCDPISEHNRLYWYRQTLGQGPEFLTYFQNEAQLEKSRLLSDRFSAERPKGSFSTLEIQRTEQGDSAMYLCASSDTGNHEQYFGPGTRLTVT.

DNA for the CDR3: TGTGCCAGCAGTTACTCGCGGACGTCTCGTTTCGAGCAGTACTTC. Protein sequence: CASSYSRTSRFEQYF. J is TRBJ2-7 and V is TRBV6-5; D gene unclear. The V end lost 0 bases, the J end lost 6 bases, and 15 bases lay between the germline ends. The CDR3 has 15 residues. Germline CDR1 reads MNHEY; CDR2 reads SVGAGI.

V is TRBV7-2 and J is TRBJ2-2; D might be TRBD2 (6 bases). Germline V gene sequence: CDR1 SGHTA, CDR2 FQGNSA. The ends were cut back, 8 bases at V and 5 bases at J, with 21 bases in the middle. The CDR3 has 16 residues. The chain's CDR3 is CASAARRDMGTGELFF. The CDR3 DNA follows: TGTGCCAGCGCGGCCCGGAGGGATATGGGGACCGGGGAGCTGTTTTTT.